This is a list of T cell receptor beta chains from one sample in a study of OX40 agonist ivuxolimab in advanced cancers. Clones were read by immunoSEQ multiplex PCR, and TCRdb kept only the in-frame ones, dropping some. The sample yields 55,000 to 85,000 clones, roughly 80% seen once. This specimen was CD4+ or CD8+ T cells sorted from blood, taken in a trial of the OX40 agonist ivuxolimab. These TCRs come from an adult with an advanced solid tumor such as melanoma, head and neck, liver or kidney cancer. Both conserved end residues are part of each CDR3. The D gene is left open where the match is weak. Only part of the rows carry a size: once, few, many, or a class if the clone is expanded.

CDR3 protein	CDR3 DNA	V gene	J gene	D gene	clone size
CASSRTGNYGYTF	TGTGCCAGCAGCAGGACAGGGAACTATGGCTACACCTTC	TRBV11-2	TRBJ1-2	TRBD1	.
CASSLYGLKSSYNSPLHF	TGTGCCAGCAGCTTATACGGACTAAAAAGCTCCTATAATTCACCCCTCCACTTT	TRBV7-8	TRBJ1-6	.	.
CASSTIRGPEAFF	TGTGCCAGCAGTACTATCAGGGGGCCTGAAGCTTTCTTT	TRBV27	TRBJ1-1	TRBD1	.
CASSLTRRVKTQYF	TGTGCCAGCAGTCTGACTAGAAGGGTGAAGACCCAGTACTTC	TRBV6-5	TRBJ2-5	.	.
CAWSVGGDTQYF	TGTGCCTGGAGTGTAGGCGGAGATACGCAGTATTTT	TRBV30	TRBJ2-3	.	.
CASSLIAGGEGNIQYF	TGTGCCAGCAGCCTAATAGCGGGGGGTGAGGGGAACATTCAGTACTTC	TRBV5-4	TRBJ2-4	TRBD2	.
CASSYRLAGAETQYF	TGTGCCAGCAGCTACCGACTAGCTGGGGCTGAGACCCAGTACTTC	TRBV5-4	TRBJ2-5	TRBD2	.
CASSPQGDRGYEQYF	TGTGCCAGCTCACCACAGGGGGACAGGGGATACGAGCAGTACTTC	TRBV18	TRBJ2-7	TRBD1	.
CASSDPQGSIGETQYF	TGTGCCAGCAGTGATCCCCAGGGTAGTATAGGAGAGACCCAGTACTTC	TRBV25-1	TRBJ2-5	.	.
CASSEQEGLGPQHF	TGCGCCAGCAGTGAGCAGGAGGGGTTGGGGCCCCAGCATTTT	TRBV10-2	TRBJ1-5	.	.
CAWRDSGYGYTF	TGTGCCTGGCGGGACAGCGGGTATGGCTACACCTTC	TRBV30	TRBJ1-2	TRBD1	few
CASSPLAGLGEQYF	TGTGCCAGCAGCCCACTAGCGGGGTTGGGCGAGCAGTACTTC	TRBV13	TRBJ2-7	TRBD2	.
CASSLGLAGPGDTQYF	TGCGCCAGCAGCTTGGGGCTAGCGGGGCCGGGGGATACGCAGTATTTT	TRBV5-1	TRBJ2-3	TRBD2	.
CASSDSTDTQYF	TGCGCCAGCAGTGACAGCACAGATACGCAGTATTTT	TRBV10-1	TRBJ2-3	.	.
CASSLTDMNTEAFF	TGTGCCAGCAGTCTGACGGACATGAACACTGAAGCTTTCTTT	TRBV6-1	TRBJ1-1	.	.
CASSGRAGTGNEKLFF	TGTGCCAGCAGTGGGCGGGCCGGGACAGGGAATGAAAAACTGTTTTTT	TRBV6-1	TRBJ1-4	TRBD1	once
CASSYSGGGTEAFF	TGTGCCAGCAGTTACTCTGGGGGAGGCACTGAAGCTTTCTTT	TRBV6-5	TRBJ1-1	.	.
CASSQARGGPGYTF	TGCGCCAGCAGCCAAGCTCGGGGAGGGCCTGGCTACACCTTC	TRBV4-3	TRBJ1-2	.	.
CASSIQGTTYF	TGTGCCAGTAGTATCCAAGGGACAACCTACTTC	TRBV19	TRBJ1-2	.	once
CASSLWAGVGELFF	TGTGCCAGCAGTTTATGGGCAGGGGTCGGGGAGCTGTTTTTT	TRBV27	TRBJ2-2	.	.
CASSVGGSMNTEAFF	TGTGCCAGCAGCGTCGGCGGGAGCATGAACACTGAAGCTTTCTTT	TRBV9	TRBJ1-1	.	.
CSVEGSIGQGAGEQYF	TGCAGCGTTGAAGGCTCTATCGGACAGGGGGCAGGAGAGCAGTACTTC	TRBV29-1	TRBJ2-7	TRBD1	.
CAWSVSGLLREQYF	TGTGCCTGGAGTGTATCGGGGTTACTACGGGAGCAGTACTTC	TRBV30	TRBJ2-7	.	.
CASSLGQPNEQFF	TGTGCCAGCAGCTTGGGACAGCCCAATGAGCAGTTCTTC	TRBV5-6	TRBJ2-1	.	once
CASSFSSGGGYTF	TGTGCCAGCAGCTTCTCAAGCGGGGGTGGCTACACCTTC	TRBV7-2	TRBJ1-2	.	.
CASSSPGGGGSYNEQFF	TGTGCCAGCAGCTCACCGGGGGGCGGGGGCTCCTACAATGAGCAGTTCTTC	TRBV11-3	TRBJ2-1	.	once
CAAKQDEKLFF	TGTGCCGCAAAGCAGGATGAAAAACTGTTTTTT	TRBV5-4	TRBJ1-4	.	.
CASSLDRRNEQFF	TGCGCCAGCAGCTTGGACAGGAGGAATGAGCAGTTCTTC	TRBV5-1	TRBJ2-1	.	few
CAWAGGNSNQPQHF	TGTGCCTGGGCGGGGGGGAATAGCAATCAGCCCCAGCATTTT	TRBV30	TRBJ1-5	.	.
CASSHGTGGGYTF	TGTGCCAGCAGCCACGGGACAGGTGGTGGCTACACCTTC	TRBV9	TRBJ1-2	TRBD1	.
CASSQWTGGGITGANVLTF	TGCGCCAGCAGCCAGTGGACAGGGGGCGGAATTACTGGGGCCAACGTCCTGACTTTC	TRBV4-1	TRBJ2-6	TRBD1	.
CASSFGTAYPGETQYF	TGTGCCAGCAGCTTTGGGACCGCATACCCCGGAGAGACCCAGTACTTC	TRBV5-4	TRBJ2-5	.	.
CASSLSRGGYNEQFF	TGTGCCAGCAGCTTAAGTCGGGGGGGATACAATGAGCAGTTCTTC	TRBV7-3	TRBJ2-1	TRBD2	.
CASSSDTEAFF	TGCGCCAGCAGCTCAGACACTGAAGCTTTCTTT	TRBV5-1	TRBJ1-1	.	.
CASSQGAARSIYF	TGCGCCAGCAGCCAAGGGGCCGCCCGGTCCATATATTTT	TRBV4-3	TRBJ1-3	.	.